These T cell receptor beta chains were read from a single sample in a study of blood T cell repertoires in COVID-19. Here immunoSEQ multiplex PCR was the method, and the copy in TCRdb shows in-frame clones only, minus some. Among 190,000 or so clones, approximately 78% were seen once, and the ten largest hold around 8.8%. Material: PBMCs or T cells enriched from blood (not recorded which). These receptors all come from a man aged 35-49 years who had recovered from COVID-19. CDR3s include the opening cysteine and the closing phenylalanine or tryptophan. D genes are given only for firm matches. Size tells how often a clone was seen (once, few, many) or the class of an expanded clone, and some rows leave it out.

J gene: TRBJ1-3
D gene: .
CDR3 length: 15
clone size: .
V gene: TRBV11-2
CDR3 protein: CASSLMENAGNTIYF
CDR3 DNA: TGTGCCAGCAGCTTAATGGAGAACGCTGGAAACACCATATATTTT

J gene: TRBJ2-1
D gene: TRBD2
CDR3 length: 14
clone size: .
V gene: TRBV7-3
CDR3 protein: CASSLGLAYNEQFF
CDR3 DNA: TGTGCCAGCAGCTTGGGACTAGCATACAATGAGCAGTTCTTC

J gene: TRBJ2-3
D gene: TRBD2
CDR3 length: 17
clone size: .
V gene: TRBV9
CDR3 protein: CASSVGRLAGGIDTQYF
CDR3 DNA: TGTGCCAGCAGCGTAGGCCGCCTAGCGGGTGGAATAGATACGCAGTATTTT

J gene: TRBJ2-4
D gene: .
CDR3 length: 13
clone size: .
V gene: TRBV6-1
CDR3 protein: CASSDRPGNIQYF
CDR3 DNA: TGTGCCAGCAGTGATCGTCCGGGAAACATTCAGTACTTC

J gene: TRBJ1-2
D gene: .
CDR3 length: 12
clone size: .
V gene: TRBV19
CDR3 protein: CASNRIGYGYTF
CDR3 DNA: TGTGCCAGTAACAGGATCGGGTATGGCTACACCTTC

J gene: TRBJ2-1
D gene: TRBD1
CDR3 length: 15
clone size: .
V gene: TRBV5-1
CDR3 protein: CASSLTTTGQAEQFF
CDR3 DNA: TGCGCCAGCAGCCTCACCACCACTGGACAGGCCGAGCAGTTCTTC

J gene: TRBJ1-6
D gene: .
CDR3 length: 15
clone size: .
V gene: TRBV12-5
CDR3 protein: CASGGTRTANSPLHF
CDR3 DNA: TGTGCTAGTGGGGGGACCCGGACAGCGAATTCACCCCTCCACTTT

J gene: TRBJ2-1
D gene: TRBD2
CDR3 length: 14
clone size: .
V gene: TRBV5-6
CDR3 protein: CASSGGLGYNEQFF
CDR3 DNA: TGTGCCAGCAGCGGAGGACTAGGGTACAATGAGCAGTTCTTC

J gene: TRBJ2-7
D gene: .
CDR3 length: 14
clone size: .
V gene: TRBV10-1
CDR3 protein: CASSGETRTDEQYF
CDR3 DNA: TGCGCCAGCAGTGGGGAGACTAGAACTGACGAGCAGTACTTC

J gene: TRBJ2-6
D gene: TRBD2
CDR3 length: 17
clone size: .
V gene: TRBV7-2
CDR3 protein: CASSYASGATGANVLTF
CDR3 DNA: TGTGCCAGCAGCTACGCTAGCGGGGCTACTGGGGCCAACGTCCTGACTTTC

J gene: TRBJ1-6
D gene: .
CDR3 length: 13
clone size: .
V gene: TRBV18
CDR3 protein: CASSPTQDSPLHF
CDR3 DNA: TGTGCCAGCTCACCTACTCAGGATTCACCCCTCCACTTT

J gene: TRBJ2-1
D gene: TRBD2
CDR3 length: 15
clone size: .
V gene: TRBV20-1
CDR3 protein: CSASLSSGSPNEQFF
CDR3 DNA: TGCAGTGCTAGTTTATCTAGCGGGAGTCCGAATGAGCAGTTCTTC

J gene: TRBJ2-1
D gene: .
CDR3 length: 15
clone size: .
V gene: TRBV9
CDR3 protein: CASSAYGSPNNEQFF
CDR3 DNA: TGTGCCAGCAGCGCATACGGGAGCCCCAACAATGAGCAGTTCTTC

J gene: TRBJ2-7
D gene: TRBD1
CDR3 length: 14
clone size: .
V gene: TRBV18
CDR3 protein: CASSSRTGGNEQYF
CDR3 DNA: TGTGCCAGCTCATCTCGGACAGGGGGCAACGAGCAGTACTTC

J gene: TRBJ2-1
D gene: .
CDR3 length: 13
clone size: .
V gene: TRBV21-1
CDR3 protein: CASSPRSYHEQFF
CDR3 DNA: TGTGCCAGCAGCCCCCGCAGTTACCATGAGCAGTTCTTC

J gene: TRBJ1-1
D gene: .
CDR3 length: 14
clone size: .
V gene: TRBV7-3
CDR3 protein: CASSLGAANTEAFF
CDR3 DNA: TGTGCCAGCAGCTTAGGGGCGGCTAACACTGAAGCTTTCTTT

J gene: TRBJ2-1
D gene: .
CDR3 length: 15
clone size: .
V gene: TRBV4-1
CDR3 protein: CASSQTGGSYNEQFF
CDR3 DNA: TGCGCCAGCAGCCAGACCGGCGGCTCCTACAATGAGCAGTTCTTC

J gene: TRBJ2-7
D gene: TRBD1
CDR3 length: 14
clone size: once
V gene: TRBV4-1
CDR3 protein: CASSQEHGTAAKYF
CDR3 DNA: TGCGCCAGCAGCCAGGAACACGGGACAGCCGCTAAGTACTTC

J gene: TRBJ2-7
D gene: .
CDR3 length: 13
clone size: .
V gene: TRBV10-3
CDR3 protein: CAISEGVSYEQYF
CDR3 DNA: TGTGCCATCAGTGAAGGGGTCTCCTACGAGCAGTACTTC

J gene: TRBJ2-3
D gene: TRBD1
CDR3 length: 14
clone size: .
V gene: TRBV6-5
CDR3 protein: CASSMDRGADTQYF
CDR3 DNA: TGTGCCAGCAGTATGGACAGGGGCGCAGATACGCAGTATTTT

J gene: TRBJ1-4
D gene: .
CDR3 length: 14
clone size: .
V gene: TRBV3-1/TRBV3-2
CDR3 protein: CASSQVVSNEKLFF
CDR3 DNA: TGTGCCAGCAGCCAAGTTGTCAGTAATGAAAAACTGTTTTTT

J gene: TRBJ1-2
D gene: .
CDR3 length: 15
clone size: .
V gene: TRBV11-2
CDR3 protein: CASSLEIAGKKGYTF
CDR3 DNA: TGTGCCAGCAGCTTAGAGATTGCAGGGAAGAAGGGCTACACCTTC

J gene: TRBJ1-5
D gene: TRBD1
CDR3 length: 14
clone size: .
V gene: TRBV5-6
CDR3 protein: CASSLGGGHQPQHF
CDR3 DNA: TGTGCCAGCAGCTTAGGGGGCGGGCATCAGCCCCAGCATTTT

J gene: TRBJ2-2
D gene: TRBD1
CDR3 length: 14
clone size: .
V gene: TRBV25-1
CDR3 protein: CATQGQGSTGELFF
CDR3 DNA: TGTGCCACCCAGGGACAGGGGAGCACCGGGGAGCTGTTTTTT

J gene: TRBJ1-2
D gene: .
CDR3 length: 14
clone size: .
V gene: TRBV12-5
CDR3 protein: CASGLGTPGYGYTF
CDR3 DNA: TGTGCTAGTGGTTTGGGAACACCAGGGTATGGCTACACCTTC

J gene: TRBJ1-1
D gene: .
CDR3 length: 14
clone size: .
V gene: TRBV19
CDR3 protein: CASSIDRSGTEAFF
CDR3 DNA: TGTGCCAGTAGTATAGATCGCAGCGGGACTGAAGCTTTCTTT

J gene: TRBJ1-5
D gene: TRBD1
CDR3 length: 15
clone size: .
V gene: TRBV28
CDR3 protein: CASSQQGAGNQPQHF
CDR3 DNA: TGTGCCAGCAGTCAGCAGGGGGCGGGCAATCAGCCCCAGCATTTT

J gene: TRBJ1-1
D gene: .
CDR3 length: 15
clone size: .
V gene: TRBV30
CDR3 protein: CAWSVNSAGSSGAFF
CDR3 DNA: TGTGCCTGGAGTGTAAATTCGGCCGGGTCATCTGGAGCTTTCTTT

J gene: TRBJ1-5
D gene: .
CDR3 length: 16
clone size: .
V gene: TRBV5-1
CDR3 protein: CASSLGAGGSNQPQHF
CDR3 DNA: TGCGCCAGCAGCTTGGGAGCGGGGGGCTCCAATCAGCCCCAGCATTTT

J gene: TRBJ1-2
D gene: .
CDR3 length: 12
clone size: .
V gene: TRBV12-3/TRBV12-4
CDR3 protein: CASRLWPGGYTF
CDR3 DNA: TGTGCCAGCAGGCTGTGGCCGGGGGGCTACACCTTC

J gene: TRBJ1-5
D gene: .
CDR3 length: 10
clone size: .
V gene: TRBV10-1
CDR3 protein: CARVDQPQHF
CDR3 DNA: TGCGCCAGGGTAGATCAGCCCCAGCATTTT

J gene: TRBJ2-1
D gene: .
CDR3 length: 12
clone size: .
V gene: TRBV20-1
CDR3 protein: CSASRGYNEQFF
CDR3 DNA: TGCAGTGCTAGTAGGGGTTACAATGAGCAGTTCTTC

J gene: TRBJ2-1
D gene: .
CDR3 length: 11
clone size: few
V gene: TRBV24-1
CDR3 protein: CATRGDNEQFF
CDR3 DNA: TGTGCCACCCGCGGCGACAATGAGCAGTTCTTC

J gene: TRBJ1-2
D gene: .
CDR3 length: 12
clone size: .
V gene: TRBV12-3/TRBV12-4
CDR3 protein: CASTSLGHGYTF
CDR3 DNA: TGTGCCAGCACAAGCCTCGGTCATGGCTACACCTTC

J gene: TRBJ2-3
D gene: .
CDR3 length: 15
clone size: once
V gene: TRBV19
CDR3 protein: CASSLGGHSTDTQYF
CDR3 DNA: TGTGCCAGTAGTCTTGGGGGACACTCCACAGATACGCAGTATTTT

J gene: TRBJ1-5
D gene: TRBD1
CDR3 length: 14
clone size: .
V gene: TRBV29-1
CDR3 protein: CSVAFQGANQPQHF
CDR3 DNA: TGCAGCGTTGCCTTTCAGGGGGCCAATCAGCCCCAGCATTTT

J gene: TRBJ2-1
D gene: .
CDR3 length: 16
clone size: .
V gene: TRBV3-1/TRBV3-2
CDR3 protein: CASSQDRGRVDDEQFF
CDR3 DNA: TGTGCCAGCAGCCAAGATCGGGGTAGGGTTGACGATGAGCAGTTCTTC

J gene: TRBJ1-5
D gene: TRBD1
CDR3 length: 14
clone size: .
V gene: TRBV6-5
CDR3 protein: CASRRQGAGQPQHF
CDR3 DNA: TGTGCCAGCAGAAGACAGGGGGCAGGGCAGCCCCAGCATTTT

J gene: TRBJ2-2
D gene: TRBD1
CDR3 length: 15
clone size: .
V gene: TRBV7-6
CDR3 protein: CASSNQGQATGELFF
CDR3 DNA: TGTGCCAGCAGCAATCAGGGACAGGCCACCGGGGAGCTGTTTTTT

J gene: TRBJ1-3
D gene: .
CDR3 length: 17
clone size: once
V gene: TRBV15
CDR3 protein: CATSRETGTFSGNTIYF
CDR3 DNA: TGTGCCACCAGCAGAGAGACAGGAACCTTCTCTGGAAACACCATATATTTT

J gene: TRBJ1-2
D gene: TRBD1
CDR3 length: 14
clone size: .
V gene: TRBV19
CDR3 protein: CASSVVGTEYGYTF
CDR3 DNA: TGTGCCAGTAGTGTAGTCGGGACAGAGTATGGCTACACCTTC

J gene: TRBJ1-5
D gene: .
CDR3 length: 13
clone size: .
V gene: TRBV18
CDR3 protein: CASSPGSNQPQHF
CDR3 DNA: TGTGCCAGCTCACCTGGCAGTAACCAGCCCCAGCATTTT

J gene: TRBJ1-2
D gene: TRBD1
CDR3 length: 13
clone size: few
V gene: TRBV5-4
CDR3 protein: CASSQDQARDRGF
CDR3 DNA: TGTGCCAGCAGCCAGGATCAGGCCCGGGACAGGGGCTTC

J gene: TRBJ2-7
D gene: .
CDR3 length: 13
clone size: few
V gene: TRBV30
CDR3 protein: CAWSVGWDIEQYF
CDR3 DNA: TGTGCCTGGAGTGTGGGTTGGGACATCGAGCAGTACTTC

J gene: TRBJ1-2
D gene: TRBD1
CDR3 length: 14
clone size: .
V gene: TRBV19
CDR3 protein: CASSTWTGRDGYTF
CDR3 DNA: TGTGCCAGTAGTACCTGGACAGGTCGAGATGGCTACACCTTC

J gene: TRBJ2-3
D gene: TRBD2
CDR3 length: 15
clone size: .
V gene: TRBV10-3
CDR3 protein: CAIRETSGSPDTQYF
CDR3 DNA: TGTGCCATCAGGGAGACTAGCGGGAGCCCAGATACGCAGTATTTT

J gene: TRBJ2-3
D gene: .
CDR3 length: 14
clone size: .
V gene: TRBV11-2
CDR3 protein: CASSFGAVTDTQYF
CDR3 DNA: TGTGCCAGCAGCTTCGGAGCGGTCACAGATACGCAGTATTTT

J gene: TRBJ1-2
D gene: .
CDR3 length: 16
clone size: .
V gene: TRBV7-2
CDR3 protein: CASSLAPGKVGDGYTF
CDR3 DNA: TGTGCCAGCAGCTTAGCGCCAGGGAAAGTAGGGGATGGCTACACCTTC

J gene: TRBJ2-2
D gene: .
CDR3 length: 13
clone size: .
V gene: TRBV12-3/TRBV12-4
CDR3 protein: CASSPIGAGELFF
CDR3 DNA: TGTGCCAGCAGCCCGATCGGGGCCGGGGAGCTGTTTTTT

J gene: TRBJ1-1
D gene: .
CDR3 length: 14
clone size: .
V gene: TRBV4-1
CDR3 protein: CASRVGGTGSEAFF
CDR3 DNA: TGCGCCAGCAGGGTGGGGGGAACAGGCTCTGAAGCTTTCTTT

J gene: TRBJ2-7
D gene: TRBD1
CDR3 length: 14
clone size: .
V gene: TRBV24-1
CDR3 protein: CATILTGGPLEQYF
CDR3 DNA: TGTGCCACCATCTTGACAGGGGGCCCTCTCGAGCAGTACTTC

J gene: TRBJ2-1
D gene: TRBD2
CDR3 length: 18
clone size: .
V gene: TRBV5-1
CDR3 protein: CASSFDGSLTGLAGREFF
CDR3 DNA: TGCGCCAGCAGCTTCGACGGTTCCTTAACGGGACTAGCGGGAAGGGAGTTCTTC

J gene: TRBJ2-3
D gene: .
CDR3 length: 15
clone size: .
V gene: TRBV29-1
CDR3 protein: CSATQGAHSTDTQYF
CDR3 DNA: TGCAGCGCGACGCAGGGCGCCCATAGCACAGATACGCAGTATTTT

J gene: TRBJ2-2
D gene: .
CDR3 length: 15
clone size: .
V gene: TRBV15
CDR3 protein: CATSRDGGYGGELFF
CDR3 DNA: TGTGCCACCAGCAGAGACGGCGGGTATGGCGGGGAGCTGTTTTTT

J gene: TRBJ1-1
D gene: TRBD1
CDR3 length: 13
clone size: .
V gene: TRBV29-1
CDR3 protein: CSVPRQGATEAFF
CDR3 DNA: TGCAGCGTCCCCAGACAGGGGGCAACTGAAGCTTTCTTT

J gene: TRBJ2-1
D gene: TRBD2
CDR3 length: 15
clone size: .
V gene: TRBV4-1
CDR3 protein: CASSGTSDSLDEQFF
CDR3 DNA: TGCGCCAGCAGCGGGACTAGCGATAGTTTGGATGAGCAGTTCTTC

J gene: TRBJ2-2
D gene: .
CDR3 length: 12
clone size: .
V gene: TRBV5-5
CDR3 protein: CASSFLTGELFF
CDR3 DNA: TGTGCCAGCAGCTTCCTTACCGGGGAGCTGTTTTTT

J gene: TRBJ1-5
D gene: .
CDR3 length: 14
clone size: .
V gene: TRBV2
CDR3 protein: CASRDSHSNQPQHF
CDR3 DNA: TGTGCCAGCAGGGACAGTCATAGCAATCAGCCCCAGCATTTT

J gene: TRBJ1-2
D gene: .
CDR3 length: 13
clone size: .
V gene: TRBV19
CDR3 protein: CASRDKGSYGYTF
CDR3 DNA: TGTGCCAGTAGGGACAAGGGCTCCTATGGCTACACCTTC